The 5 T cell receptor beta chains below were found in one sample sequenced in a study of cytomegalovirus exposure and HLA in healthy donors. PCR involved 60 Vbeta and 13 Jbeta primers. The method was immunoSEQ multiplex PCR; TCRdb's version includes in-frame clones alone and lacks a portion of them. The repertoire has around 150,000 clones, 60% to 85% of them found once; the top ten carry 1.8%. The sample comprised PBMCs. These receptors were collected from a man between 40 and 49 years old in good health and CMV-seronegative.

The V call is TRBV6-5, the J call TRBJ1-3; TRBD1 matches at 7 bases. The CDR3 consists of 16 residues. CDR1 and CDR2 (germline): MNHEY, SVGAGI. V gave up 0 bases and J gave up 3 bases; unmatched junction bases: 5. This CDR3 is CASSYSFSGGGNTIYF. For the CDR3, the DNA is TGTGCCAGCAGTTACTCGTTTTCAGGGGGTGGAAACACCATATATTTT.

The chain links TRBV5-4 to TRBJ2-7; a weak D match, TRBD1 (6 bases). This CDR3 spans 14 amino acids. The V gene lost 0 bases and the J gene lost 5 bases, with 12 bases spanning the gap. In germline, CDR1 is SGHNT, CDR2 YYREEE (reference sequence). The CDR3 DNA reads TGTGCCAGCAGCTTGGTACCAGGGGTCAACGAGCAGTACTTC. This encodes CASSLVPGVNEQYF.

The chain recombines TRBV6-1 with TRBJ1-2; D call uncertain. The germline V gene encodes CDR1 MNHNS and CDR2 SASEGT. Trimming cost V 0 bases and J 8 bases, with 16 bases left between them. The CDR3 consists of 15 residues. This CDR3 reads CASSEAQRSPRGYTF. The CDR3 region has the DNA TGTGCCAGCAGTGAAGCGCAACGGTCCCCAAGAGGCTACACCTTC.

This sequence joins TRBV28 and TRBJ1-2, with D hard to call. From germline, CDR1 is MDHEN and CDR2 SYDVKM. This CDR3 has 14 residues. V was pared by 3 bases and J by 4 bases, with 12 bases between. CDR3 region: CASSFGGEGYGYTF. The CDR3 DNA is TGTGCCAGCAGTTTTGGCGGGGAGGGCTATGGCTACACCTTC.

In this sample, this clone turned up a few times. The chain links TRBV11-3 to TRBJ1-1; TRBD1 matches at 8 bases. CDR1 and CDR2 from the germline V gene are SGHNT and YENEEA. The CDR3 loop spans 18 amino acids. V lost 0 bases to trimming and J lost 1 base; unmatched junction nucleotides: 10. Here the CDR3 reads CASSLEGPTGEKNTEAFF. DNA of the CDR3: TGTGCCAGCAGCTTAGAGGGGCCGACAGGGGAGAAGAACACTGAAGCTTTCTTT.